One and the same sample provided the 5 T cell receptor beta chains below, sequenced in a study of T cells after yellow fever vaccination. TCRdb redid the calling of the 5' RACE reads with MiXCR, one entry per CDR3 protein. The table lists hundreds of thousands of distinct CDR3 sequences, 9% to 15% of them singletons. The sample in question was PBMCs, obtained on the day of the yellow fever booster vaccination. The source is a man under 40 who received the YFV17D yellow fever vaccine.

This clonotype has just a few counts. This rearrangement joins TRBV7-8 to TRBJ2-1, with D unresolved. Trimming took off 5 bases at V and 7 bases at J, with 18 bases between the two ends. CDR1 and CDR2 (germline): SGHVS, FQNEAQ. The CDR3 has 15 amino acids. The CDR3 loop reads CASSPDPLAGNEQFF. CDR3 nucleotide sequence: TGTGCCAGCAGCCCTGATCCGTTGGCTGGGAATGAGCAGTTCTTC.

This clonotype was detected only a few times. The chain uses TRBV5-1 and TRBJ2-2; D is perhaps TRBD1 (5 bases). Per germline, CDR1 SGHRS and CDR2 YFSETQ. V was pared by 7 bases and J by 3 bases, with 13 bases between. The CDR3 totals 14 residues. The CDR3, as DNA: TGCGCCAGCGGCCACGGACATCACACCGGGGAGCTGTTTTTT. This codes for CASGHGHHTGELFF.

The gene calls are TRBV7-9 and TRBJ2-1, with 8 bases matching TRBD1. This CDR3 comprises 13 residues. The V gene's germline CDR1 is SEHNR and CDR2 FQNEAQ (reference sequence). The J segment lost 7 bases and the V segment lost 5 bases, leaving 4 bases of the junction unmatched. The CDR3: CASSRTGGNEQFF. The CDR3, as DNA: TGTGCCAGCAGCCGTACAGGGGGGAATGAGCAGTTCTTC.

The chain joins TRBV7-8 to TRBJ1-6, with 9 nucleotides matching TRBD1. Germline V gene lookup returns CDR1 SGHVS and CDR2 FQNEAQ. V shed 2 bases and J 9 bases; nucleotides not matched to a gene: 2. The CDR3 totals 14 residues. CDR3 residues: CASSLWDRVSPLHF. CDR3 in DNA: TGTGCCAGCAGCTTATGGGACAGGGTTTCACCCCTCCACTTT.

This chain joins TRBV20-1 and TRBJ1-1, with D unresolved. V gave up 0 bases and J gave up 2 bases, with 13 bases separating them. Looked up from germline, CDR1 is DFQATT and CDR2 is SNEGSKA (reference sequence). The CDR3 has 15 residues. The CDR3 nucleotides are TGCAGTGCTAGAGATTACAAACAGCCAAACACTGAAGCTTTCTTT. It codes for CSARDYKQPNTEAFF.